The following is a T cell receptor beta chain sequence with its context. Sequenced by immunoSEQ multiplex PCR; TCRdb stores in-frame clones only, minus some. The sample records approximately 45,000 clones, roughly nine tenths being singletons. The sample is drawn from a study of OX40 agonist ivuxolimab in advanced cancers. About the research overall: The diagnoses of dose-escalation patients were hepatocellular carcinoma, melanoma, renal cell or head and neck cancer. Of mixed ages from roughly 23 to 85 and averaging approximately 60 years, the group was about 80% male. Partial responses, seen in three patients, involved one hepatocellular carcinoma and two cutaneous melanomas.

Per germline, CDR1 SGHTA and CDR2 FQGTGA. The CDR3 is 15 amino acids. V gave up 0 bases and J gave up 3 bases, with 9 bases separating them. The sequences come from CD4+ or CD8+ T cells sorted from blood, collected in a trial of the OX40 agonist ivuxolimab. The J gene is TRBJ2-1, the V gene TRBV7-3; D unclear. The receptor was derived from an adult with an advanced solid tumor such as melanoma, head and neck, liver or kidney cancer. The CDR3 is CASSLTAGFYNEQFF. The CDR3 nucleotides read TGTGCCAGCAGCTTAACGGCAGGTTTCTACAATGAGCAGTTCTTC.